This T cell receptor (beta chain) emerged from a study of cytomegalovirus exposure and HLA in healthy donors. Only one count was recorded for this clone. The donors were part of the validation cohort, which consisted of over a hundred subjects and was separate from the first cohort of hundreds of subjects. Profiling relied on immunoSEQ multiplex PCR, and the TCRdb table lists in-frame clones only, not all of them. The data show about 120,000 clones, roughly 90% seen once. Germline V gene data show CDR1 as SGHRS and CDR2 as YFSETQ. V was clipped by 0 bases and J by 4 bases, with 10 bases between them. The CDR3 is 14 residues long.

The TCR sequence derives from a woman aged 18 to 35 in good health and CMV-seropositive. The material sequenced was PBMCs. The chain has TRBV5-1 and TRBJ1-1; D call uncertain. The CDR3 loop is CASSLESTSTEAFF. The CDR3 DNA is TGCGCCAGCAGCTTGGAGTCAACCAGCACTGAAGCTTTCTTT. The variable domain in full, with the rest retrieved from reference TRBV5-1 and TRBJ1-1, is KAGVTQTPRYLIKTRGQQVTLSCSPISGHRSVSWYQQTPGQGLQFLFEYFSETQRNKGNFPGRFSGRQFSNSRSEMNVSTLELGDSALYLCASSLESTSTEAFFGQGTRLTVV.